The 22 T cell receptor beta chains listed next were all sequenced from one sample in a study of blood T cell repertoires in COVID-19. Libraries were prepared by immunoSEQ multiplex PCR; TCRdb keeps only in-frame clonotypes and omits some of them. The sample has hundreds of thousands of clones, over 80% seen once. The sequenced material came from peripheral blood. The receptors were gathered from a woman aged 70-85 years with active or convalescent COVID-19.

This sequence joins TRBV4-3 and TRBJ1-5; D is possibly TRBD1 (6 bases). The germline V gene encodes CDR1 LGHNA and CDR2 YSLEER. This CDR3 comprises 19 residues. Trimming removed 0 bases from V and 6 bases from J, with 24 bases in between. The CDR3 spells CASSQDRGGGAIPFQPQHF. The CDR3 DNA follows: TGCGCCAGCAGCCAAGATAGGGGTGGGGGGGCGATCCCTTTTCAGCCCCAGCATTTT.

The genes are TRBV19 and TRBJ2-5; possible D gene TRBD1, 5 bases. This CDR3 comprises 13 residues. Germline V gene lookup returns CDR1 LNHDA and CDR2 SQIVND (reference sequence). Trimming took 6 bases from V and 7 from J, leaving 15 bases between them. The CDR3 coding sequence is TGTGCCAGTAGAGGACACTCCCGGTGGACCCAGTACTTC. This sequence encodes CASRGHSRWTQYF. Supplemented by reference TRBV19 and TRBJ2-5, the full variable domain reads DGGITQSPKYLFRKEGQNVTLSCEQNLNHDAMYWYRQDPGQGLRLIYYSQIVNDFQKGDIAEGYSVSREKKESFPLTVTSAQKNPTAFYLCASRGHSRWTQYFGPGTRLLVL.

J is TRBJ2-7 and V is TRBV7-6; 7 nucleotides align to TRBD1. Germline CDR1 is SGHVS and CDR2 is FNYEAQ. CDR3 length: 14 residues. J gave up 2 bases and V 5 bases, and 6 bases lay outside the gene matches. This chain's CDR3 is CASSPGQNTYEQYF. The CDR3, as DNA: TGTGCCAGCAGCCCGGGACAGAATACCTACGAGCAGTACTTC.

The chain has TRBV4-1 and TRBJ1-1; 7 nucleotides line up with TRBD1. V lost 2 bases to trimming and J lost 3 bases; unmatched junction nucleotides: 6. Germline-derived CDR1 and CDR2 are MGHRA and YSYEKL. This CDR3 is built from 15 residues. This chain's CDR3 is CASSQLGGKDTEAFF. The CDR3 DNA reads TGCGCCAGCAGCCAACTAGGGGGCAAAGACACTGAAGCTTTCTTT.

This chain uses TRBV20-1 with TRBJ1-2; D not resolved. The V gene's germline CDR1 is DFQATT and CDR2 SNEGSKA (reference sequence). The CDR3 runs 10 residues. Here the CDR3 DNA reads TGCTGCGCGTCAAACTATGGCTACACCTTC. Its translation is CCASNYGYTF.

About this clone: Distinct nucleotide sequences in the sample also encode this CDR3. The J gene is TRBJ2-5, the V gene TRBV5-4, with a tentative D call TRBD2 (6 bases). The V end was cut by 4 bases, the J end by 0 bases, with 10 bases between. CDR3 length: 14 residues. CDR1 is SGHNT, CDR2 YYREEE, per germline (reference sequence). The CDR3: CASSPGGYQETQYF. The CDR3 DNA follows: TGTGCCAGCAGCCCCGGGGGTTACCAAGAGACCCAGTACTTC.

The chain links TRBV18 to TRBJ1-4; perhaps TRBD1 as D (6 bases). V shed 1 base and J shed 8 bases, with 14 bases lying between them. CDR3 length: 15 residues. Germline V gives CDR1 KGHSH, CDR2 LQKENI. CDR3 sequence (DNA): TGTGCCAGCTCACCACTTGCAGGGGTCGGCGAAAAACTGTTTTTT. Residues: CASSPLAGVGEKLFF.

The gene calls are TRBV29-1 and TRBJ1-2, with 9 bases identical to TRBD1. Germline V gene sequence: CDR1 SQVTM, CDR2 ANQGSEA. The CDR3 totals 12 residues. With V trimmed by 6 bases and J by 4 bases, 3 bases remained unmatched. CDR3 amino acids: CSVSGQGYGYTF. In DNA, the CDR3 is TGCAGCGTGTCGGGACAGGGCTATGGCTACACCTTC.

This chain connects TRBV19 to TRBJ1-5, with 7 bases aligning to TRBD1. The V gene's germline CDR1 is LNHDA and CDR2 SQIVND (reference sequence). Trimming cost V 9 bases and J 3 bases; bases outside gene matches: 11. The CDR3 covers 15 residues. The CDR3 DNA sequence: TGTGCCAGCAAGCCACCGGGACAGTACAATCAGCCCCAGCATTTT. It translates to CASKPPGQYNQPQHF.

The chain employs TRBV6-6 and TRBJ2-3; the match to TRBD2 covers 8 bases. The CDR3 contains 14 residues. The junction had 9 bases not matched to a gene; V was cut back by 8 bases and J by 5 bases. Germline V gives CDR1 MNHNY, CDR2 SVGAGI (reference sequence). For the CDR3, the DNA is TGTGCCAGCTTGTCCAGCGGGAGAGGAGATACGCAGTATTTT. This codes for CASLSSGRGDTQYF.

The V and J genes are TRBV19 and TRBJ1-4, with D perhaps TRBD1 (6 bases). The V end was cut by 3 bases, the J end by 12 bases, with 20 bases between. The CDR3 runs to 15 residues. Germline CDR1 is LNHDA and CDR2 is SQIVND (reference sequence). Here the CDR3 DNA reads TGTGCCAGTAGTATGCGGGGGGGCAAGGGGAAGGAACTGTTTTTT. It specifies CASSMRGGKGKELFF.

The chain recombines TRBV7-2 with TRBJ2-2, with D perhaps matching TRBD2 (6 bases). In germline, CDR1 is SGHTA, CDR2 FQGNSA. The CDR3 sequence is 16 residues long. V lost 9 bases, J lost 2 bases, and 19 bases lay in between. In nucleotides, the CDR3 is TGTGCCAGGGTTGGAGGGCGGCACACCAACACCGGGGAGCTGTTTTTT. It specifies CARVGGRHTNTGELFF.

This chain uses TRBV6-1 with TRBJ2-7; perhaps TRBD1 as D (5 bases). Trimming took off 2 bases at V and 13 bases at J, with 15 bases between the two ends. This CDR3 spans 12 amino acids. Germline CDR1 reads MNHNS; CDR2 reads SASEGT. The DNA for the CDR3 is TGTGCCAGCAGTGAATCAGGGATACGCGCATACTTC. Amino acid sequence: CASSESGIRAYF.

The chain combines TRBV28 with TRBJ1-1; a possible D gene is TRBD1 (6 bases). Germline V CDR1 and CDR2: MDHEN, SYDVKM. V was trimmed by 0 bases and J by 11 bases, leaving 10 bases between them. There are 12 residues in the CDR3. The CDR3 nucleotides are TGTGCCAGCAGTTTATGGCCCCAGGGGGCTTTCTTT. This sequence encodes CASSLWPQGAFF. Combining the CDR3 with reference TRBV28 and TRBJ1-1 gives the whole variable domain DVKVTQSSRYLVKRTGEKVFLECVQDMDHENMFWYRQDPGLGLRLIYFSYDVKMKEKGDIPEGYSVSREKKERFSLILESASTNQTSMYLCASSLWPQGAFFGQGTRLTVV.

A single count supports this clone. This chain joins TRBV3-1 (or the pseudogene TRBV3-2) and TRBJ2-2, with TRBD2 matching 7 bases. The trim removed 6 bases at V and 8 bases at J, leaving 12 bases unmatched. The CDR3 spans 15 residues. The germline CDR1 and CDR2 sequences are LGHDT and YNNKEL (reference sequence). The chain's CDR3 is CASSPAGGSYGELFF. Here the CDR3 DNA reads TGTGCCAGCAGTCCAGCAGGCGGGAGCTATGGGGAGCTGTTTTTT.

This chain joins TRBV9 and TRBJ2-1; TRBD2 is a possible D gene (5 bases). Germline CDR1 and CDR2: SGDLS and YYNGEE. The V end lost 2 bases, the J end lost 4 bases, and 10 bases lay between the germline ends. This CDR3 is 14 amino acids long. The CDR3 protein is CASSVGTGYNEQFF. CDR3 in DNA: TGTGCCAGCAGCGTCGGAACGGGGTACAATGAGCAGTTCTTC.

This chain joins TRBV9 and TRBJ2-3; possible D gene TRBD1, 5 bases. Germline V lookup: CDR1 SGDLS, CDR2 YYNGEE. The CDR3 is 13 residues long. V lost 4 bases, J lost 6 bases, and 12 bases lay in between. The chain's CDR3 is CASSSDHRDTQYF. In DNA form, the CDR3 reads TGTGCCAGCAGCTCGGATCACAGGGATACGCAGTATTTT. The variable domain in full, with the rest retrieved from reference TRBV9 and TRBJ2-3, is DSGVTQTPKHLITATGQRVTLRCSPRSGDLSVYWYQQSLDQGLQFLIQYYNGEERAKGNILERFSAQQFPDLHSELNLSSLELGDSALYFCASSSDHRDTQYFGPGTRLTVL.

The CDR3, as DNA: TGTGCCAGCAGCCAAGATTTCCCCCACCCAGGGGCCCGAAACACTGAAGCTTTCTTT. This translates into CASSQDFPHPGARNTEAFF. The V and J genes are TRBV3-1 (or the pseudogene TRBV3-2) and TRBJ1-1, with D possibly matching TRBD1 (6 bases). The germline V gene has CDR1 LGHDT and CDR2 YNNKEL (reference sequence). Between the trimmed V and J ends, which lost 0 bases and 2 bases, there was a span of 22 bases. The CDR3 totals 19 residues.

About this clone: The identical CDR3 is also encoded by other nucleotide sequences in the sample. The rearrangement joins TRBV4-2 to TRBJ2-6, with D unclear. Germline CDR1 reads LGHNA; CDR2 reads YNFKEQ. This CDR3 comprises 15 residues. The V and J ends lost 1 base and 0 bases respectively, with 4 bases between them. The CDR3 DNA follows: TGTGCCAGCAGCCAAGGGAGCTCTGGGGCCAACGTCCTGACTTTC. This encodes CASSQGSSGANVLTF.

CDR3 protein: CASNRGGSSTSTDTQYF. CDR3 nucleotides: TGTGCCAGCAACCGAGGTGGGAGTTCCACTAGCACAGATACGCAGTATTTT. The V and J genes are TRBV7-6 and TRBJ2-3; D may be TRBD2 (5 bases). Per the germline V gene, CDR1 is SGHVS and CDR2 is FNYEAQ. This CDR3 is 17 amino acids long. V gave up 7 bases and J gave up 0 bases, with 20 bases separating them.

The chain couples TRBV28 to TRBJ2-3, with 13 nucleotides matching TRBD2. The CDR3 loop spans 14 amino acids. Germline V gives CDR1 MDHEN, CDR2 SYDVKM. V was pared by 6 bases and J by 6 bases, with 3 bases of the junction left unmatched. In DNA form, the CDR3 reads TGTGCCAGCAGGGGACTAGCGGGGAGGGATACGCAGTATTTT. Translated, it gives CASRGLAGRDTQYF.

The chain links TRBV5-5 to TRBJ2-7; no reliable D call. Germline loops: CDR1 SGHKS, CDR2 YYEKEE (reference sequence). The CDR3 runs to 12 residues. The V end was cut by 0 bases, the J end by 5 bases, with 6 bases between. CDR3 DNA: TGTGCCAGCAGCTTGGCCAGGAACGAGCAGTACTTC. Amino acid sequence: CASSLARNEQYF.